A single sample gave rise to the 28 T cell receptor beta chains below, sequenced in a study of OX40 agonist ivuxolimab in advanced cancers. Sequencing was performed with immunoSEQ multiplex PCR; in TCRdb, only in-frame clones are kept and a portion is missing. Of fewer than 85,000 clones in the sample, over 75% are singletons; the top ten hold about 7%. Material: CD4+ or CD8+ T cells sorted from blood, obtained in a trial of the OX40 agonist ivuxolimab. All receptors come from an adult with an advanced solid tumor such as melanoma, head and neck, liver or kidney cancer.

Of note for this clone: Other DNA sequences of this sample code for an identical CDR3. The chain links TRBV18 to TRBJ2-5; no firm D call. The CDR3 contains 11 residues. Trimming removed 2 bases from V and 5 bases from J, with 3 bases in between. CDR1 is KGHSH, CDR2 LQKENI, per germline. This CDR3 is CASSPGETQYF. The CDR3 bases are TGTGCCAGCTCACCAGGGGAGACCCAGTACTTC.

The rearrangement joins TRBV9 to TRBJ2-3, with 11 bases lining up with TRBD2. The CDR3 totals 15 residues. Germline CDR1 is SGDLS and CDR2 is YYNGEE. The trim removed 1 base at V and 6 bases at J, leaving 4 bases unmatched. The CDR3: CASSVFSGRADTQYF. The CDR3 bases are TGTGCCAGCAGCGTATTTAGCGGGAGGGCGGATACGCAGTATTTT. Full variable domain (remainder filled in from reference TRBV9 and TRBJ2-3): DSGVTQTPKHLITATGQRVTLRCSPRSGDLSVYWYQQSLDQGLQFLIQYYNGEERAKGNILERFSAQQFPDLHSELNLSSLELGDSALYFCASSVFSGRADTQYFGPGTRLTVL.

On this clone itself: Germline is not matched at one junction end, which may reflect a read error. The chain combines TRBV7-7 with TRBJ2-1; the D is unclear. The CDR3 is made up of 13 amino acids. Germline CDR1 and CDR2: SSHAT and FNYEAQ (reference sequence). In DNA form, the CDR3 reads TGTGCTAGCAGCGACGGTGCATACAATGAGCAGTTCTTC. Its protein product is CASSDGAYNEQFF.

The rearrangement links TRBV15 to TRBJ2-7; D is perhaps TRBD1 (5 bases). Germline V gives CDR1 LNHNV, CDR2 YYDKDF (reference sequence). Trimming shortened V by 11 bases and J by 0 bases, and 14 bases separated the two germline ends. The CDR3 spans 13 residues. Here the CDR3 reads CASAEGASYEQYF. In DNA form, the CDR3 reads TGTGCCTCTGCGGAAGGGGCCTCCTACGAGCAGTACTTC.

This clone was picked up one time. V gene TRBV5-1 combines with J gene TRBJ1-2, with 7 bases that match TRBD1. This CDR3 contains 14 residues. The V gene end was trimmed by 3 bases and the J gene end by 7 bases; junction bases not matched to a gene: 9. Per germline, CDR1 SGHRS and CDR2 YFSETQ. CDR3 loop: CASSSGTALSGYTF. As DNA, the CDR3 is TGCGCCAGCAGCTCCGGGACAGCCCTGAGTGGCTACACCTTC.

The chain uses TRBV6-1 and TRBJ2-7; D is unclear. Germline V gene lookup returns CDR1 MNHNS and CDR2 SASEGT. The CDR3 runs to 14 residues. The V end lost 0 bases, the J end lost 7 bases, and 13 bases lay between the germline ends. In DNA form, the CDR3 reads TGTGCCAGCAGTGAAGCTTACGGAAAAGGGGAGCAGTACTTC. Translated: CASSEAYGKGEQYF.

The chain combines TRBV2 with TRBJ1-1; the D gene is possibly TRBD1 (6 bases). V dropped 3 bases and J dropped 0 bases, with 17 bases sitting between them. This CDR3 has 17 residues. Germline V gene lookup returns CDR1 SNHLY and CDR2 FYNNEI. The CDR3 reads CASSEDRVSRMNTEAFF. For the CDR3, the DNA is TGTGCCAGCAGTGAGGACAGAGTCTCCAGGATGAACACTGAAGCTTTCTTT. The full variable domain, with the rest looked up from reference TRBV2 and TRBJ1-1, is EPEVTQTPSHQVTQMGQEVILRCVPISNHLYFYWYRQILGQKVEFLVSFYNNEISEKSEIFDDQFSVERPDGSNFTLKIRSTKLEDSAMYFCASSEDRVSRMNTEAFFGQGTRLTVV.

The V gene is TRBV11-1, the J gene TRBJ2-7; 10 positions match TRBD1. Germline CDR1 SGHAT, CDR2 FQDESV (reference sequence). With 5 bases clipped from V and 4 bases from J, the junction kept 8 bases outside the gene matches. The CDR3 is 15 amino acids. The CDR3 region is CASSLADRGSYEQYF. The DNA of the CDR3 is TGTGCCAGCAGCCTCGCGGACAGGGGGTCGTACGAGCAGTACTTC.

This chain's CDR3 is CAISVQINQETQYF. CDR3 sequence (DNA): TGTGCCATCAGTGTACAGATTAACCAAGAGACCCAGTACTTC. The rearrangement links TRBV10-3 to TRBJ2-5; D is unresolved. V was shortened by 4 bases and J by 0 bases, with 9 bases between the two germline ends. This CDR3 has 14 amino acids. Germline-derived CDR1 and CDR2 are ENHRY and SYGVKD.

This clone was counted only a few times. The chain carries TRBV7-2 and TRBJ2-5; D call uncertain. This CDR3 spans 11 amino acids. CDR1 and CDR2 (germline): SGHTA, FQGNSA. The V and J ends lost 6 bases and 5 bases respectively, with 7 bases between them. The CDR3 spells CASSSHETQYF. CDR3 sequence (DNA): TGTGCCAGCAGTAGTCACGAGACCCAGTACTTC. The whole variable domain, filled in from reference TRBV7-2 and TRBJ2-5, reads GAGVSQSPSNKVTEKGKDVELRCDPISGHTALYWYRQSLGQGLEFLIYFQGNSAPDKSGLPSDRFSAERTGGSVSTLTIQRTQQEDSAVYLCASSSHETQYFGPGTRLLVL.

This clone has only one observation. The chain is built from TRBV7-6 and TRBJ1-1; D might be TRBD1 (6 bases). The CDR3 has 14 residues. The V end lost 5 bases, the J end lost 1 base, and 11 bases lay between the germline ends. Germline V gene sequence: CDR1 SGHVS, CDR2 FNYEAQ. CDR3 amino acids: CASSILQGNTEAFF. CDR3 nucleotide sequence: TGTGCCAGCAGCATCTTACAGGGGAACACTGAAGCTTTCTTT.

This clone was seen a single time. The chain uses TRBV7-3 and TRBJ2-7; D gene ambiguous. The CDR3 contains 13 residues. Germline CDR1 is SGHTA and CDR2 is FQGTGA. The V gene lost 0 bases and the J gene lost 2 bases, with 5 bases spanning the gap. The CDR3 DNA is TGTGCCAGCAGCTTAACGAACGCCTACGAGCAGTACTTC. It encodes CASSLTNAYEQYF.

The rearrangement links TRBV7-2 to TRBJ1-2; 9 bases are shared with TRBD1. This CDR3 is 14 amino acids long. Per germline, CDR1 SGHTA and CDR2 FQGNSA. V lost 4 bases, J lost 4 bases, and 4 bases stayed unmatched. CDR3 coding DNA: TGTGCCAGCAGCTCACAGGGGGCAGGCTATGGCTACACCTTC. Protein sequence: CASSSQGAGYGYTF. The variable domain in full, with the rest retrieved from reference TRBV7-2 and TRBJ1-2, is GAGVSQSPSNKVTEKGKDVELRCDPISGHTALYWYRQSLGQGLEFLIYFQGNSAPDKSGLPSDRFSAERTGGSVSTLTIQRTQQEDSAVYLCASSSQGAGYGYTFGSGTRLTVV.

The chain uses TRBV4-3 and TRBJ2-3; 11 nucleotides agree with TRBD1. Looked up from germline, CDR1 is LGHNA and CDR2 is YSLEER. This CDR3 has 15 amino acids. Germline trimming cut 4 bases from V and 3 bases from J; bases unmatched to any gene: 3. The CDR3 region is CASSPGTGGTDTQYF. CDR3 DNA sequence: TGCGCCAGCAGCCCCGGGACAGGGGGAACAGATACGCAGTATTTT.

The rearrangement links TRBV5-6 to TRBJ2-7; 7 nucleotides agree with TRBD1. After removal of 3 bases from V and 3 bases from J, the junction contained 3 bases not matched to a gene. This CDR3 region has 13 residues. CDR1 is SGHDT, CDR2 YYEEEE, per germline. This CDR3 is CASSWGQFYEQYF. The CDR3 DNA follows: TGTGCCAGCAGCTGGGGACAGTTCTACGAGCAGTACTTC.

The chain links TRBV4-3 to TRBJ1-5; a weak D match, TRBD1 (6 bases). The ends were cut back, 8 bases at V and 4 bases at J, with 15 bases in the middle. This CDR3 has 14 amino acids. CDR1 is LGHNA and CDR2 is YSLEER in the germline V gene. The CDR3 region has the DNA TGCGCCAGCGGTACTTACCAGGGGAATCAGCCCCAGCATTTT. Translated, it gives CASGTYQGNQPQHF.

The table lists this clone with a few counts. The chain carries TRBV19 and TRBJ1-5; TRBD1 is a possible D gene (6 bases). The V end was cut by 6 bases, the J end by 9 bases, with 12 bases between. The V gene's germline CDR1 is LNHDA and CDR2 SQIVND (reference sequence). The CDR3 spans 12 residues. CDR3: CASSRTVRPQHF. In nucleotides, the CDR3 is TGTGCCAGTAGCCGGACAGTCCGGCCCCAGCATTTT. Full variable domain (missing parts from reference TRBV19 and TRBJ1-5): DGGITQSPKYLFRKEGQNVTLSCEQNLNHDAMYWYRQDPGQGLRLIYYSQIVNDFQKGDIAEGYSVSREKKESFPLTVTSAQKNPTAFYLCASSRTVRPQHFGDGTRLSIL.

The chain links TRBV6-5 to TRBJ2-2; maybe TRBD2 (6 bases). This CDR3 region has 14 residues. The germline V gene encodes CDR1 MNHEY and CDR2 SVGAGI. Trimming stripped 4 bases from V and 7 bases from J, with 13 bases between. The CDR3 reads CASSLRGGVGELFF. The CDR3 DNA reads as TGTGCCAGCAGTTTACGCGGAGGGGTCGGGGAGCTGTTTTTT.

This rearrangement joins TRBV9 to TRBJ2-4; D is unresolved. Trimming cost V 4 bases and J 9 bases, with 14 bases left between them. The CDR3 is 13 amino acids. Germline CDR1 is SGDLS and CDR2 is YYNGEE. CDR3 bases: TGTGCCAGCAGCCCCGGACCCCAAGGCATTCAGTACTTC. It yields the protein CASSPGPQGIQYF.

This clone was detected only a few times. The rearrangement joins TRBV7-9 to TRBJ1-2, with 8 nucleotides matching TRBD1. This CDR3 has 13 amino acids. Germline CDR1 SEHNR, CDR2 FQNEAQ (reference sequence). The V gene end was trimmed by 5 bases and the J gene end by 8 bases; junction bases not matched to a gene: 7. CDR3 region: CASSASTGEGYTF. The CDR3 nucleotides are TGTGCCAGCAGCGCCTCGACAGGGGAAGGCTACACCTTC.

This clone was seen only a few times. The rearrangement links TRBV9 to TRBJ1-1, with TRBD1 matching over 9 bases. The J segment lost 6 bases and the V segment lost 4 bases, leaving 7 bases of the junction unmatched. The CDR3 totals 14 residues. Germline V CDR1 and CDR2: SGDLS, YYNGEE. The CDR3 region has the DNA TGTGCCAGCAGCAGACAGGGGGGGAATGCTGAAGCTTTCTTT. Amino acid sequence: CASSRQGGNAEAFF. The whole variable domain, filled in from reference TRBV9 and TRBJ1-1, reads DSGVTQTPKHLITATGQRVTLRCSPRSGDLSVYWYQQSLDQGLQFLIQYYNGEERAKGNILERFSAQQFPDLHSELNLSSLELGDSALYFCASSRQGGNAEAFFGQGTRLTVV.

The chain couples TRBV4-1 to TRBJ2-5; D remains unclear. CDR1 and CDR2 from the germline V gene are MGHRA and YSYEKL. V dropped 1 base and J dropped 7 bases, with 13 bases sitting between them. CDR3 size: 14 residues. CDR3 in DNA: TGCGCCAGCAGCCAAGGGCGACCTGCTAGGACCCAGTACTTC. This encodes CASSQGRPARTQYF.

The table lists this clone with a count of one. The V and J genes are TRBV2 and TRBJ1-3; D gene uncertain. The germline V gene encodes CDR1 SNHLY and CDR2 FYNNEI. Trimming removed 5 bases at V and 4 bases at J, with 6 bases between. The CDR3 length is 12 residues. The CDR3, as DNA: TGTGCCAGCAGTCCACAGGGAAACACCATATATTTT. The encoded protein is CASSPQGNTIYF.

This clone showed up just once. The sample has other DNA sequences that encode this CDR3 too. As DNA, the CDR3 is TGTGCCAGCAGCCTCCTCGGTCAGGGGAATTCACCCCTCCACTTT. This codes for CASSLLGQGNSPLHF. The chain has TRBV7-3 and TRBJ1-6; tentatively, D is TRBD1 (6 bases). Trimming cost V 5 bases and J 7 bases, with 15 bases left between them. The CDR3 runs to 15 residues. Germline V gives CDR1 SGHTA, CDR2 FQGTGA.

The chain carries TRBV28 and TRBJ2-2; 12 bases align to TRBD2. CDR1 is MDHEN and CDR2 is SYDVKM in the germline V gene. This CDR3 is 18 amino acids long. V lost 5 bases and J lost 3; bases outside the gene matches: 10. The CDR3 spells CASSLRRSSGGDTGELFF. The DNA of the CDR3 is TGTGCCAGCAGTCTAAGGCGGTCTAGCGGGGGGGACACCGGGGAGCTGTTTTTT.

The chain employs TRBV7-2 and TRBJ2-7; weak D call: TRBD1 (5 bases). With 1 base removed from V and 3 bases from J, the gap between germline ends came to 10 bases. The CDR3 is 14 amino acids. Germline loops: CDR1 SGHTA, CDR2 FQGNSA. For the CDR3, the DNA is TGTGCCAGCAGCTTAGTCGGACATAACTACGAGCAGTACTTC. Translation gives CASSLVGHNYEQYF.

This clone was detected ten times or more. This chain connects TRBV10-3 to TRBJ1-5; 7 positions agree with TRBD1. V lost 5 bases to trimming and J lost 5 bases; unmatched junction nucleotides: 3. The CDR3 extends over 13 amino acids. Germline V gene sequence: CDR1 ENHRY, CDR2 SYGVKD. CDR3: CAISRDSDQPQHF. The CDR3 DNA is TGTGCCATCAGTCGGGACAGCGATCAGCCCCAGCATTTT.

This clone showed up just once. The chain employs TRBV30 and TRBJ2-2, with a tentative D call TRBD2 (5 bases). Germline CDR1 is GTSNPN and CDR2 is SVGIG (reference sequence). The CDR3 runs 15 residues. The V end lost 3 bases, the J end lost 7 bases, and 18 bases lay between the germline ends. The CDR3 DNA follows: TGTGCCTGGAGACGCCTCAGCGTGGGGAGCGGGGAGCTGTTTTTT. Its protein is CAWRRLSVGSGELFF.